This passage covers 26 T cell receptor beta chains from one sample sequenced in a study of cytomegalovirus exposure and HLA in healthy donors. The primer mix had 60 Vbeta and 13 Jbeta primers. Measured with immunoSEQ multiplex PCR; TCRdb has only the in-frame clones, and not every one. This table holds 150,000 to 200,000 clones, 84% found once. Sequencing input: PBMCs. Receptors were obtained from a young man in good health and CMV-seronegative.

The rearrangement uses TRBV15 and TRBJ2-5, with D hard to call. V lost 1 base and J lost 5, with 17 bases in between. Germline assignment: CDR1 LNHNV and CDR2 YYDKDF (reference sequence). The CDR3 has 16 residues. The CDR3 loop is CATSRGFAGPQETQYF. CDR3 in DNA: TGTGCCACCAGCAGAGGATTTGCAGGCCCCCAGGAGACCCAGTACTTC.

J is TRBJ2-2 and V is TRBV11-2, with 10 bases fitting TRBD1. The germline V gene encodes CDR1 SGHAT and CDR2 FQNNGV. Unmatched junction bases numbered 2, after V lost 3 bases and J lost 4 bases. The CDR3 is 15 amino acids. The CDR3, as DNA: TGTGCCAGCAGCTTTAGGACAGGGGGCACCGGGGAGCTGTTTTTT. Its translation: CASSFRTGGTGELFF.

The J gene is TRBJ2-3, the V gene TRBV27; D may be TRBD2 (5 bases). V was shortened by 5 bases and J by 1 base, with 19 bases between the two germline ends. CDR1 is MNHEY and CDR2 is SMNVEV in the germline V gene (reference sequence). The CDR3 covers 17 residues. The CDR3 coding sequence is TGTGCCAGCAGTCCCCAGGACTGGCTAACGGGCACAGATACGCAGTATTTT. Protein product: CASSPQDWLTGTDTQYF.

Written as DNA, the CDR3 is TGCGCCAGCGGGGGGACCCAAGAGACCCAGTACTTC. It encodes CASGGTQETQYF. The chain is built from TRBV5-1 and TRBJ2-5, with D possibly matching TRBD2 (6 bases). The germline CDR1 and CDR2 sequences are SGHRS and YFSETQ. CDR3 length: 12 residues. Trimming shortened V by 7 bases and J by 1 base, and 8 bases separated the two germline ends.

The chain is built from TRBV11-2 and TRBJ2-2; D is possibly TRBD1 (6 bases). Germline-derived CDR1 and CDR2 are SGHAT and FQNNGV. CDR3 length: 16 amino acids. Trimming removed 6 bases from V and 1 base from J, with 15 bases in between. The CDR3 reads CASRAWGTLNTGELFF. The CDR3 DNA reads as TGTGCCAGCAGAGCCTGGGGGACACTGAACACCGGGGAGCTGTTTTTT.

This rearrangement joins TRBV7-9 to TRBJ2-7; 8 bases are a match to TRBD2. With V trimmed by 5 bases and J by 5 bases, 8 bases remained unmatched. Per germline, CDR1 SEHNR and CDR2 FQNEAQ (reference sequence). CDR3 length equals 14 residues. CDR3 sequence reads: CASSAPGLGHEQYF. The CDR3 nucleotides are TGTGCCAGCAGCGCACCGGGACTAGGTCACGAGCAGTACTTC.

The V and J genes are TRBV28 and TRBJ1-5; 8 bases align to TRBD1. The CDR3 length is 16 residues. With 2 bases clipped from V and 5 bases from J, the junction kept 8 bases outside the gene matches. CDR1 MDHEN and CDR2 SYDVKM come from the germline V gene. The chain's CDR3 is CASSLPPPGGYQPQHF. The CDR3 DNA sequence: TGTGCCAGCAGTTTACCCCCGCCAGGGGGCTATCAGCCCCAGCATTTT.

The V call is TRBV7-8, the J call TRBJ2-3; D not resolved. Looked up from germline, CDR1 is SGHVS and CDR2 is FQNEAQ. The CDR3 has 15 residues. The V gene lost 0 bases and the J gene lost 2 bases, with 9 bases spanning the gap. The CDR3 sequence: CASSLAAGLTDTQYF. The CDR3 nucleotides are TGTGCCAGCAGCTTAGCGGCAGGCCTCACAGATACGCAGTATTTT. The full variable domain, with the rest looked up from reference TRBV7-8 and TRBJ2-3, is GAGVSQSPRYKVAKRGQDVALRCDPISGHVSLFWYQQALGQGPEFLTYFQNEAQLDKSGLPSDRFFAERPEGSVSTLKIQRTQQEDSAVYLCASSLAAGLTDTQYFGPGTRLTVL.

The V call is TRBV28, the J call TRBJ2-7, with 7 bases aligning to TRBD2. The CDR3 is 14 amino acids. The V gene end was trimmed by 6 bases and the J gene end by 3 bases; junction bases not matched to a gene: 8. Germline CDR1 and CDR2: MDHEN and SYDVKM. CDR3 DNA sequence: TGTGCCAGCAGACGGGCAGGGAGGGACTACGAGCAGTACTTC. This translates into CASRRAGRDYEQYF.

The V call is TRBV6-5, the J call TRBJ1-2; 9 bases match TRBD1. J gave up 4 bases and V 4 bases, and 7 bases lay outside the gene matches. CDR3 length: 15 residues. Looked up from germline, CDR1 is MNHEY and CDR2 is SVGAGI. The CDR3 spells CASSLSGQGAYGYTF. The DNA for the CDR3 is TGTGCCAGCAGTTTATCGGGACAGGGTGCCTATGGCTACACCTTC.

This clone was seen a handful of times. The V gene is TRBV28, the J gene TRBJ1-2, with 9 bases lining up with TRBD1. In germline, CDR1 is MDHEN, CDR2 SYDVKM. J was trimmed by 4 bases and V by 6 bases; bases with no gene match: 6. The length of the CDR3 is 14 residues. The CDR3 region has the DNA TGTGCCAGCAGCCGGGACAGGGACCTCTATGGCTACACCTTC. It translates to CASSRDRDLYGYTF.

The V gene is TRBV19, the J gene TRBJ2-6; 8 nucleotides align to TRBD2. Germline CDR1 reads LNHDA; CDR2 reads SQIVND (reference sequence). V was pared by 4 bases and J by 0 bases, with 5 bases of the junction left unmatched. The CDR3 sequence is 17 residues long. CDR3 nucleotide sequence: TGTGCCAGTAGTAAGGAGCGGGGGCCCTCTGGGGCCAACGTCCTGACTTTC. Its protein is CASSKERGPSGANVLTF.

The gene calls are TRBV7-9 and TRBJ1-4; a possible D gene is TRBD1 (5 bases). CDR1 and CDR2 from the germline V gene are SEHNR and FQNEAQ (reference sequence). Trimming removed 5 bases at V and 4 bases at J, with 14 bases between. The length of the CDR3 is 15 residues. This chain's CDR3 is CASSIDRRYNEKLFF. The CDR3 DNA is TGTGCCAGCAGCATCGACAGACGCTATAATGAAAAACTGTTTTTT.

The chain uses TRBV6-1 and TRBJ2-1; the match to TRBD2 covers 7 bases. Germline CDR1 reads MNHNS; CDR2 reads SASEGT. The CDR3 has 14 amino acids. With V trimmed by 6 bases and J by 7 bases, 9 bases remained unmatched. CDR3 loop: CASRLAGARNEQFF. The CDR3 coding sequence is TGTGCCAGCAGGTTGGCGGGAGCACGGAATGAGCAGTTCTTC.

The chain couples TRBV7-8 to TRBJ1-2; 11 bases align to TRBD1. The CDR3 consists of 18 residues. The V and J ends lost 1 base and 5 bases, in that order; junction bases with no gene match: 12. Germline-derived CDR1 and CDR2 are SGHVS and FQNEAQ. In DNA, the CDR3 is TGTGCCAGCAGCTTAGGGGGGACAGGGGGGACTTTGGGATATGGCTACACCTTC. Translated, it gives CASSLGGTGGTLGYGYTF.

The chain employs TRBV19 and TRBJ2-3, with TRBD2 matching over 9 bases. Unmatched junction bases numbered 5, after V lost 1 base and J lost 0 bases. The CDR3 length is 17 residues. Germline CDR1 LNHDA, CDR2 SQIVND (reference sequence). The CDR3 DNA is TGTGCCAGTAGTATAGGGGGGACTAGCTCTAGCACAGATACGCAGTATTTT. Residues: CASSIGGTSSSTDTQYF.

This chain links TRBV25-1 with TRBJ2-1; 9 nucleotides align to TRBD2. The J segment lost 4 bases and the V segment lost 3 bases, leaving 10 bases of the junction unmatched. CDR3 size: 17 residues. The germline gives CDR1 MGHDK, CDR2 SYGVNS. Here the CDR3 DNA reads TGTGCCAGCAGTGAGTCCTTGCTAGCGGGACCGTACAATGAGCAGTTCTTC. Amino acid sequence: CASSESLLAGPYNEQFF.

The CDR3, as DNA: TGTGCCAGCTCACCGAACAGAGACCTCATGAACACTGAAGCTTTCTTT. Translated: CASSPNRDLMNTEAFF. V is TRBV18 and J is TRBJ1-1; no clear D gene. Trimming left V 3 bases short and J 0 bases short, with 14 bases between. The germline CDR1 and CDR2 sequences are KGHSH and LQKENI. The CDR3 extends over 16 amino acids.

The chain recombines TRBV18 with TRBJ2-1, with a tentative D call TRBD1 (5 bases). The V gene lost 5 bases and the J gene lost 6 bases, with 11 bases spanning the gap. CDR1 and CDR2 from the germline V gene are KGHSH and LQKENI. The CDR3 is 13 amino acids. CDR3 residues: CASSDRQTNEQFF. The CDR3 DNA reads as TGTGCCAGCTCAGATCGACAGACCAATGAGCAGTTCTTC. Combining the CDR3 with reference TRBV18 and TRBJ2-1 gives the whole variable domain NAGVMQNPRHLVRRRGQEARLRCSPMKGHSHVYWYRQLPEEGLKFMVYLQKENIIDESGMPKERFSAEFPKEGPSILRIQQVVRGDSAAYFCASSDRQTNEQFFGPGTRLTVL.

This rearrangement joins TRBV7-8 to TRBJ1-2; TRBD1 is a possible D gene (5 bases). Germline V gene lookup returns CDR1 SGHVS and CDR2 FQNEAQ. V shed 2 bases and J shed 4 bases, with 14 bases lying between them. The CDR3 runs 15 residues. CDR3 protein: CASSLRGKLSYGYTF. In DNA form, the CDR3 reads TGTGCCAGCAGCTTACGGGGGAAGCTAAGCTATGGCTACACCTTC.

This chain uses TRBV2 with TRBJ1-5; 9 bases are shared with TRBD1. The V gene end was trimmed by 6 bases and the J gene end by 6 bases; junction bases not matched to a gene: 6. From germline, CDR1 is SNHLY and CDR2 FYNNEI. The CDR3 covers 14 residues. CDR3 DNA: TGTGCCAGCAGAGCCGGGACAGGGCGTCAGCCCCAGCATTTT. It encodes CASRAGTGRQPQHF. The full variable domain, with the rest looked up from reference TRBV2 and TRBJ1-5, is EPEVTQTPSHQVTQMGQEVILRCVPISNHLYFYWYRQILGQKVEFLVSFYNNEISEKSEIFDDQFSVERPDGSNFTLKIRSTKLEDSAMYFCASRAGTGRQPQHFGDGTRLSIL.

This clone showed up just once. The chain recombines TRBV7-6 with TRBJ1-5; D call uncertain. The V gene lost 3 bases and the J gene lost 4 bases, with 7 bases spanning the gap. The CDR3 is made up of 13 amino acids. Per the germline V gene, CDR1 is SGHVS and CDR2 is FNYEAQ. CDR3 residues: CASSLEVNQPQHF. The CDR3 DNA sequence: TGTGCCAGCAGCTTGGAGGTGAATCAGCCCCAGCATTTT.

The gene calls are TRBV30 and TRBJ1-2; D is perhaps TRBD1 (6 bases). Trimming took 0 bases from V and 5 from J, leaving 16 bases between them. There are 15 residues in the CDR3. Germline assignment: CDR1 GTSNPN and CDR2 SVGIG (reference sequence). CDR3 protein: CAWSVQDRWAYGYTF. CDR3 sequence (DNA): TGTGCCTGGAGTGTACAAGACAGGTGGGCTTATGGCTACACCTTC. The variable domain in full, completed from reference TRBV30 and TRBJ1-2, reads SQTIHQWPATLVQPVGSPLSLECTVEGTSNPNLYWYRQAAGRGLQLLFYSVGIGQISSEVPQNLSASRPQDRQFILSSKKLLLSDSGFYLCAWSVQDRWAYGYTFGSGTRLTVV.

V usage is TRBV19 and J usage is TRBJ2-1, with 15 positions matching TRBD2. J gave up 8 bases and V 5 bases, and 1 base lay outside the gene matches. The CDR3 loop spans 14 amino acids. Per the germline V gene, CDR1 is LNHDA and CDR2 is SQIVND (reference sequence). CDR3 amino acids: CASSGLAGGYEQFF. Written as DNA, the CDR3 is TGTGCCAGTAGTGGACTAGCGGGAGGGTATGAGCAGTTCTTC. Filled out from reference TRBV19 and TRBJ2-1, the complete variable domain reads DGGITQSPKYLFRKEGQNVTLSCEQNLNHDAMYWYRQDPGQGLRLIYYSQIVNDFQKGDIAEGYSVSREKKESFPLTVTSAQKNPTAFYLCASSGLAGGYEQFFGPGTRLTVL.

This clone has just a few counts. The chain couples TRBV30 to TRBJ1-6, with D unresolved. From germline, CDR1 is GTSNPN and CDR2 SVGIG (reference sequence). The CDR3 is 14 residues long. V shed 6 bases and J shed 2 bases, with 11 bases lying between them. The CDR3, as DNA: TGTGCCTGTGCAGCGTTAGCCTATAATTCACCCCTCCACTTT. The encoded protein is CACAALAYNSPLHF.

About this clone: At one end, the junction sequence differs from germline, possibly due to a read error. The chain joins TRBV7-2 to TRBJ2-7; 8 nucleotides agree with TRBD1. CDR1 is SGHTA and CDR2 is FQGNSA in the germline V gene. This CDR3 is built from 14 residues. The CDR3 DNA reads as TGTGCCAGCAGCTTGATCAGGGGGCCGAAAGAGCGGTACTTC. Amino acid sequence: CASSLIRGPKERYF.